The rows below give T cell receptor beta chains drawn from one sample of a study of CD8+ T cells in alopecia areata. The assay was immunoSEQ multiplex PCR, and TCRdb's table has in-frame clones only and misses some. The sample includes about 220,000 clones, about 58% of them seen just once. Sample: CD4+ T cells sorted from blood, taken at week 4, from a patient treated with tofacitinib. Receptors originate from a human donor with alopecia areata. Each CDR3 is given with its conserved first and last residue. Some rows have no size entry. The others give once, few or many, or a class for an expanded clone.

.,TRBV5-6,TRBJ2-7,CASSLRQHYEQYF
few,TRBV4-3,TRBJ1-2,CASSLRESLGYTF
.,TRBV29-1,TRBJ2-4,CSVSSGDVNIQYF
.,TRBV2,TRBJ2-7,CASSDRSRSYEQYF
.,TRBV2,TRBJ2-1,CASSGSEQFF
.,TRBV25-1,TRBJ2-7,CASRGAGGWEQYF
.,TRBV2,TRBJ2-6,CASSVQNSGANVLTF
.,TRBV4-3,TRBJ2-6,CASSQSQGSGANVLTF
.,TRBV5-6,TRBJ2-5,CASSFLPLAGGGETQYF
once,TRBV7-2,TRBJ2-7,CASSLTFYEQYF
.,TRBV5-1,TRBJ1-4,CASSLEGQGRQKLFF
few,TRBV7-3,TRBJ2-1,CASSWASDNEQFF
once,TRBV4-1,TRBJ1-1,CASTPVGQTNTEAFF
.,TRBV7-6,TRBJ2-3,CASSTDRQDTQYF
.,TRBV30,TRBJ1-1,CAWSTGTPGPDTEAFF
few,TRBV19,TRBJ1-5,CASDSDGVSIQPQHF
few,TRBV11-3,TRBJ2-2,CASSLGLRQNTGELFF
.,TRBV2,TRBJ1-2,CASSDWVGYTF
.,TRBV9,TRBJ1-1,CASSVVDRGRNTEAFF
.,TRBV29-1,TRBJ2-7,CSVEIAGGSEQYF
few,TRBV4-3,TRBJ1-5,CASSPSLRNQPQHF
once,TRBV4-1,TRBJ1-1,CASSQVDLGIMYTEAFF
.,TRBV9,TRBJ2-1,CASSFSPLPHRLAANSEQFF
.,TRBV18,TRBJ2-3,CASSPTGVTDTQYF
many,TRBV7-8,TRBJ2-5,CASSLATGQGRETQYF
few,TRBV18,TRBJ2-3,CASSPMEGDTQYF
.,TRBV5-6,TRBJ2-1,CASSLTGGEVNEQFF
many,TRBV29-1,TRBJ1-4,CSVDRNNEKLFF
.,TRBV30,TRBJ2-7,CAWSGVYEQYF
few,TRBV5-5,TRBJ2-5,CASSSLLAGGASPETQYF
.,TRBV29-1,TRBJ2-2,CSVAGSPTGELFF
few,TRBV7-2,TRBJ2-7,CASSPHHSYEQYF
.,TRBV5-1,TRBJ2-5,CASSPRDSRKETQYF
.,TRBV5-4,TRBJ1-2,CASSTHSQGASGYTF
.,TRBV5-4,TRBJ1-2,CASSLAEGRASYTF
.,TRBV7-8,TRBJ2-1,CASSLDFNNEQFF
.,TRBV5-1,TRBJ2-6,CASSIVGGPSGANVLTF
.,TRBV29-1,TRBJ1-1,CSVRQGWTEAFF
.,TRBV29-1,TRBJ2-3,CSVLRDSTDTQYF
.,TRBV30,TRBJ1-6,CAEGQGANSPLHF
.,TRBV4-3,TRBJ1-1,CASSQVVAVNTEAFF
.,TRBV15,TRBJ1-1,CATSSTLQGNTEAFF
.,TRBV30,TRBJ1-2,CACFIGAGYGYTF
.,TRBV29-1,TRBJ2-4,CSAWTKNIQYF
few,TRBV29-1,TRBJ2-1,CSVNRGRNEQFF
.,TRBV20-1,TRBJ2-3,CSARNTDTQYF
few,TRBV11-3,TRBJ2-6,CASRPAASGAANVLTF
.,TRBV7-2,TRBJ1-1,CASSFGTGIDEAFF
.,TRBV4-3,TRBJ1-2,CASSQFPGNYGYTF
.,TRBV6-5,TRBJ1-5,CASSWTGGNQPQHF
.,TRBV7-2,TRBJ2-5,CASSANPQGETQYF
.,TRBV29-1,TRBJ2-1,CSGQGLTNEQFF
.,TRBV1,TRBJ2-4,CTSSQERWGLAKNIQYF
.,TRBV29-1,TRBJ2-1,CSFRRGGSYNEQFF